The rows below give T cell receptor beta chains drawn from one sample of a study of shared clonotypes between healthy human individuals. This table comes from immunoSEQ multiplex PCR, and its TCRdb copy is limited to in-frame clones, with some not included. Of roughly 760,000 clones listed, about 74% are singletons. What was sequenced was memory CD4+ T cells sorted from blood. All receptors come from a woman in her thirties in good health. Both conserved end residues are part of each CDR3. The D gene is left open where the match is weak. Not every row has a clone size; where given, it reads once, few, many or a size class.

v_call,j_call,clone_size,d_call,cdr3_length,cdr3_nt,cdr3_aa
TRBV25-1,TRBJ2-7,few,NA,13,TGTGCCACCGCCCGGGACTTCGCCTACGAGCAGTACTTC,CATARDFAYEQYF
TRBV9,TRBJ2-2,NA,NA,14,TGTGCCAGCAGCGTAGCGTTGAACACCGGGGAGCTGTTTTTT,CASSVALNTGELFF
TRBV19,TRBJ2-7,once,NA,15,TGTGCCGTCAGGGGGGTAGCGACCGAAGCCTACGAGCAGTACTTC,CAVRGVATEAYEQYF
TRBV19,TRBJ2-5,NA,TRBD1,16,TGTGCCAGTAGTGCCTCCGGGACAGGGGTCCAAGAGACCCAGTACTTC,CASSASGTGVQETQYF
TRBV7-2,TRBJ1-1,once,NA,13,TGTGCCAGCAGCTTACGGCACGGCGGTGAAGCTTTCTTT,CASSLRHGGEAFF
TRBV21-1,TRBJ2-7,NA,NA,10,TGTGCCAGCATATTAGGAGGGCAGTACTTC,CASILGGQYF
TRBV5-1,TRBJ2-1,NA,TRBD1,13,TGCGCCAGCAGTCGACAGGGTGTGAATGAGCAGTTCTTC,CASSRQGVNEQFF
TRBV6-5,TRBJ2-3,NA,TRBD2,15,TGTGCCAGCAGCTGGACTAGCGGGATACAAGATACGCAGTATTTT,CASSWTSGIQDTQYF
TRBV11-2,TRBJ1-2,once,TRBD1,15,TGTGCCAGCAGCTTAACCGGGACAGCTAACTATGGCTACACCTTC,CASSLTGTANYGYTF
TRBV27,TRBJ1-5,NA,NA,15,TGTGCCAGCAGTCAGACATTAAATAGCAATCAGCCCCAGCATTTT,CASSQTLNSNQPQHF
TRBV28,TRBJ1-1,NA,NA,11,TGTGCCAGCATTCGGAACACTGAAGCTTTCTTT,CASIRNTEAFF
TRBV10-3,TRBJ2-2,few,TRBD1,15,TGTGCCATCAGTACGACAGGGGTGGGCACCGGGGAGCTGTTTTTT,CAISTTGVGTGELFF
TRBV6-5,TRBJ2-3,few,NA,15,TGTGCCAGCAGTCTCCAGGCTAGCAGCACAGATACGCAGTATTTT,CASSLQASSTDTQYF
TRBV6-5,TRBJ2-3,NA,NA,14,TGTGCCAGCAGGCCACCCGGGAGTACAGATACGCAGTATTTT,CASRPPGSTDTQYF
TRBV6-1,TRBJ1-5,NA,NA,13,TGTGCCAGCAGCGACTCGGACCTTCAGCCCCAGCATTTT,CASSDSDLQPQHF
TRBV12-5,TRBJ2-3,once,NA,14,TGTGCTAGTGGTTTGGGACAGGGCACAGATACGCAGTATTTT,CASGLGQGTDTQYF
TRBV7-2,TRBJ1-1,NA,NA,12,TGTGCCAGCAGCATACACCACACTGAAGCTTTCTTT,CASSIHHTEAFF
TRBV30,TRBJ1-2,NA,NA,13,TGTGCCTGGAGTGAGGTCCGGGGGTATGGCTACACCTTC,CAWSEVRGYGYTF
TRBV5-1,TRBJ2-7,NA,TRBD2,14,TGCGCCAGCAGCCTAAGCGGGACCACCTACGAGCAGTACTTC,CASSLSGTTYEQYF
TRBV5-1,TRBJ2-7,NA,TRBD2,14,TGCGCCAGCAGTCTGATTAGCGGGAGTGGCGAGCAGTACTTC,CASSLISGSGEQYF
TRBV4-1,TRBJ2-2,NA,TRBD2,16,TGCGCCAGCAGCCAAGGTAGCGGGAGGAAGGCCGGGGAGCTGTTTTTT,CASSQGSGRKAGELFF
TRBV9,TRBJ2-1,NA,NA,14,TGTGCCAGCAGCGTACACGAGGGCCTGGGGGAGCAGTTCTTC,CASSVHEGLGEQFF
TRBV28,TRBJ2-7,NA,TRBD2,13,TGTGCCAGCAGATTAGCGGGAGGGCGCGAGCAGTACTTC,CASRLAGGREQYF
TRBV28,TRBJ2-5,NA,NA,15,TGTGCCAGCAACGCGGCAGGGATGTACCAAGAGACCCAGTACTTC,CASNAAGMYQETQYF
TRBV6-5,TRBJ2-2,NA,NA,15,TGTGCCAGCAGGCCCACTAGATTGAACACCGGGGAGCTGTTTTTT,CASRPTRLNTGELFF